The TCR beta chain under discussion was sequenced for a study of graft-versus-host responses after intestinal transplantation. Background on the study: Tacrolimus and steroids were given for 2 to 4 years to all recipients after anti-thymocyte globulin induction.

Assay used: immunoSEQ multiplex PCR; TCRdb lists only in-frame clones, some missing. The sample consists of tens of thousands of clones, roughly 90% of them appearing once. The CDR3 totals 15 residues. Germline lookup yields CDR1 MNHEY and CDR2 SVGAGI. Deletions cut 1 base from V and 1 base from J, with 9 bases between. Study-level findings and limits: Detection of GvH clones occurred in recipient marrow, and some had their first appearance in ileum or blood. Some patients had graft-donor T cell macrochimerism, and their allografts showed high graft-versus-host to host-versus-graft clonal ratios.

Concerning this clone: Its cognate antigen is unknown.

The sample in question was PBMCs, obtained 26 days after transplant. This sequence was found in a human patient who received an intestinal transplant, so some T cells may come from the graft donor. This rearrangement joins TRBV6-5 to TRBJ2-3, with D possibly being TRBD2 (6 bases). The CDR3 nucleotides read TGTGCCAGCAGTTACTTTCGCGGGGGCACAGATACGCAGTATTTT. Encoded protein: CASSYFRGGTDTQYF.